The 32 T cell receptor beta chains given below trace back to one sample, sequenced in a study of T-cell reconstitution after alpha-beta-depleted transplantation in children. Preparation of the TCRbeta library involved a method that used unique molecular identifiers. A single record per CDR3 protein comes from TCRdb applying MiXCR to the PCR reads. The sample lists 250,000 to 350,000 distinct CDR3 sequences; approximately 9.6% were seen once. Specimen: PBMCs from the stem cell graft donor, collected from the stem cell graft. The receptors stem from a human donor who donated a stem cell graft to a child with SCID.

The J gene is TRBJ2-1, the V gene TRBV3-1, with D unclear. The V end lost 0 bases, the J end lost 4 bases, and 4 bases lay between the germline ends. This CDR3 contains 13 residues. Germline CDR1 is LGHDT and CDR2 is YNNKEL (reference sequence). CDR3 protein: CASSQENYNEQFF. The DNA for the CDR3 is TGTGCCAGCAGCCAAGAAAATTACAATGAGCAGTTCTTC.

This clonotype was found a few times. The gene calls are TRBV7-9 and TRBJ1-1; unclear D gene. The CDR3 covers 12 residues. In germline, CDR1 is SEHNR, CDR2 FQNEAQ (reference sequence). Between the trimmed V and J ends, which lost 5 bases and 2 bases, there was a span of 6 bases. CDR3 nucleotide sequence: TGTGCCAGCAGCACCGTTAACACTGAAGCTTTCTTT. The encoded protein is CASSTVNTEAFF.

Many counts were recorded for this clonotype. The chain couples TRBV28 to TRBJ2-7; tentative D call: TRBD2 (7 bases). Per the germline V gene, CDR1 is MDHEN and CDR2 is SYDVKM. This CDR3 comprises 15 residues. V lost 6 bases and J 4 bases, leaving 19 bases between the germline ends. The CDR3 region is CASSLWGGGGYEQYF. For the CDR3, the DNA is TGTGCCAGCAGCCTTTGGGGGGGCGGAGGATACGAGCAGTACTTC.

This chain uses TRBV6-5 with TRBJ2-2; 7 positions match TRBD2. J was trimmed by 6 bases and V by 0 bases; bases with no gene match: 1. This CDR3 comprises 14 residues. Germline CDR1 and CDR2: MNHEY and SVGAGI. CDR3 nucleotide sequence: TGTGCCAGCAGTTACTCAGCGGGGCCCGGGGAGCTGTTTTTT. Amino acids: CASSYSAGPGELFF.

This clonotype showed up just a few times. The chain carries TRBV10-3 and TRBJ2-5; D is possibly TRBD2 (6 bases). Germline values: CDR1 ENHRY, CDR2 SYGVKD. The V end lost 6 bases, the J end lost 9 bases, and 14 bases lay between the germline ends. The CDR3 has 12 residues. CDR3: CAISPRREAQYF. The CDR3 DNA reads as TGTGCCATCAGCCCTAGAAGGGAGGCCCAGTACTTC.

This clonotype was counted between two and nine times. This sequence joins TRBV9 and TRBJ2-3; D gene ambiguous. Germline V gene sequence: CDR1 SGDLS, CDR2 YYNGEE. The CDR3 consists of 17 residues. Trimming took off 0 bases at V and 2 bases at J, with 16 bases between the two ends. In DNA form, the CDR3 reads TGTGCCAGCAGCGTAGATGGCGAACTCTCGCACACAGATACGCAGTATTTT. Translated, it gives CASSVDGELSHTDTQYF.

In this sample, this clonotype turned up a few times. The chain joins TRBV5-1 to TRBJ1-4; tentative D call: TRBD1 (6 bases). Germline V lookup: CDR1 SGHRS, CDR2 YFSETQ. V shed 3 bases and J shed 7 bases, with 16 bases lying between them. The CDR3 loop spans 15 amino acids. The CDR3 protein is CASSSVTGKGEKLFF. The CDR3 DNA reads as TGCGCCAGCAGCTCAGTTACAGGGAAGGGTGAAAAACTGTTTTTT.

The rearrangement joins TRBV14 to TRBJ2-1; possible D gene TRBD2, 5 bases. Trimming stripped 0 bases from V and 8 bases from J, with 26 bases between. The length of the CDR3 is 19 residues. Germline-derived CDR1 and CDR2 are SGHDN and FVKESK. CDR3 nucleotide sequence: TGTGCCAGCAGCCAAGATGGGTATGGGCGGGTACGGCGGTATGATGAGCAGTTCTTC. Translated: CASSQDGYGRVRRYDEQFF.

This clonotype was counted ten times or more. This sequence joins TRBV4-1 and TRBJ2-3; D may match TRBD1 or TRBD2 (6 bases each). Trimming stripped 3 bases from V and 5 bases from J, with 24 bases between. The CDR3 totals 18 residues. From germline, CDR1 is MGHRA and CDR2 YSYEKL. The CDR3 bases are TGCGCCAGCAGCCACGATCCCCCGGGGGTGGGGGCGAGAGATACGCAGTATTTT. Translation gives CASSHDPPGVGARDTQYF.

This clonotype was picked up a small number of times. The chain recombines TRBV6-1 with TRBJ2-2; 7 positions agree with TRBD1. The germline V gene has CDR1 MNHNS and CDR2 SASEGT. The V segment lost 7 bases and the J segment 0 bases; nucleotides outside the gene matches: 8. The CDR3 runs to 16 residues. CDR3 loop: CASTNRGGANTGELFF. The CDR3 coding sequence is TGTGCCAGCACCAACAGGGGCGGTGCGAACACCGGGGAGCTGTTTTTT.

CDR3 sequence reads: CASSGTGGTDTQYF. CDR3 bases: TGCGCCAGCAGTGGGACAGGGGGCACAGATACGCAGTATTTT. This chain uses TRBV10-1 with TRBJ2-3, with 9 bases identical to TRBD1. The CDR3 has 14 amino acids. The J segment lost 1 base and the V segment lost 4 bases, leaving 0 bases of the junction unmatched. Germline V gene data show CDR1 as WNHNN and CDR2 as SYGVQD (reference sequence).

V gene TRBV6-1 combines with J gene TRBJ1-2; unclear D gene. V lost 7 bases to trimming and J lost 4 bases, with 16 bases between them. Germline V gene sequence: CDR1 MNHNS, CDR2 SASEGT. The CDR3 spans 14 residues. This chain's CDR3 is CASNLGREVYGYTF. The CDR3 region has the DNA TGTGCCAGCAATCTAGGCCGCGAGGTCTATGGCTACACCTTC.

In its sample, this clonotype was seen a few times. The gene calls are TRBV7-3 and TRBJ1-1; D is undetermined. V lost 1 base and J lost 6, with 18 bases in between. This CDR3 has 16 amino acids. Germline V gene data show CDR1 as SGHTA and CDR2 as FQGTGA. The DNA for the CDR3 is TGTGCCAGCAGCTTAATTCCGATGGGAAGCGGCGCTGAAGCTTTCTTT. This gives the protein CASSLIPMGSGAEAFF.

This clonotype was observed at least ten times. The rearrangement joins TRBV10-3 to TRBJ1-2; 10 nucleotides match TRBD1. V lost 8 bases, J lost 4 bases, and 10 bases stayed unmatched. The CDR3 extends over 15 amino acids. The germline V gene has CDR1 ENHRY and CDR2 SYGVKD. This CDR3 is CAIRGTGAQLYGYTF. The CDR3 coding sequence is TGTGCCATCCGCGGGACAGGGGCTCAACTCTATGGCTACACCTTC.

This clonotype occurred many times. The CDR3 sequence: CASSLAGTGSYEQYF. In DNA form, the CDR3 reads TGCGCCAGCAGCTTGGCCGGGACAGGATCCTACGAGCAGTACTTC. The chain uses TRBV5-1 and TRBJ2-7; 8 bases align to TRBD1. The CDR3 extends over 15 amino acids. The trim removed 0 bases at V and 1 base at J, leaving 3 bases unmatched. CDR1 is SGHRS, CDR2 YFSETQ, per germline.

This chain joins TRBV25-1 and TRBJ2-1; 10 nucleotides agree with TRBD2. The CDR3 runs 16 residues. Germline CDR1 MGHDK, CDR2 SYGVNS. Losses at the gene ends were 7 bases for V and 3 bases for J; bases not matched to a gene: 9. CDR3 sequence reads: CASKRGGLLDYNEQFF. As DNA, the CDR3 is TGTGCCAGCAAGCGGGGGGGATTGCTCGACTACAATGAGCAGTTCTTC.

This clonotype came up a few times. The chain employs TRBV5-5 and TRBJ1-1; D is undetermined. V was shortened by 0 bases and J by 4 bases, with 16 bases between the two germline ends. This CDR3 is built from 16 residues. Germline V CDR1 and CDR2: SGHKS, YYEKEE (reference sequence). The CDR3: CASSLGLGGIGTEAFF. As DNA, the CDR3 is TGTGCCAGCAGCTTGGGCCTCGGTGGAATTGGCACTGAAGCTTTCTTT.

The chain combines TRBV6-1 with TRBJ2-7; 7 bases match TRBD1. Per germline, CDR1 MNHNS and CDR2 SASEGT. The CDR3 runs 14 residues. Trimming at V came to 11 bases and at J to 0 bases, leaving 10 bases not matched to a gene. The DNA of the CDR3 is TGTGCCTCTACAGGGGCAGAGAGCTCCTACGAGCAGTACTTC. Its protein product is CASTGAESSYEQYF.

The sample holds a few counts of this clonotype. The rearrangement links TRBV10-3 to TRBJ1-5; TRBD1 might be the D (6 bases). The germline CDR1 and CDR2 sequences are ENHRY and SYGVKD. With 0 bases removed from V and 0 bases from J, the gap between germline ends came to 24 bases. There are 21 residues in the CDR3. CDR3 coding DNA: TGTGCCATCAGTGAGTCCAAAGGGGGGACACCAACGCTATATAGCAATCAGCCCCAGCATTTT. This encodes CAISESKGGTPTLYSNQPQHF.

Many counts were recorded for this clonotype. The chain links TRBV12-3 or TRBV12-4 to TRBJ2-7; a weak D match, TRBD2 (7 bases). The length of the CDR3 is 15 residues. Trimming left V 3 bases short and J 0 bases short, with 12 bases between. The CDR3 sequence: CASSFEGGLSYEQYF. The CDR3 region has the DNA TGTGCCAGCAGTTTTGAGGGGGGGCTCTCCTACGAGCAGTACTTC.

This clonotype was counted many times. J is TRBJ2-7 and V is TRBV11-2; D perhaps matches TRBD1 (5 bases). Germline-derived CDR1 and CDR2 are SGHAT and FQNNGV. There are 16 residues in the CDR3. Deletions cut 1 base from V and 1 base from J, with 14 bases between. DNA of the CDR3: TGTGCCAGCAGCTTAGCACAGGACGGATATTCCTACGAGCAGTACTTC. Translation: CASSLAQDGYSYEQYF.

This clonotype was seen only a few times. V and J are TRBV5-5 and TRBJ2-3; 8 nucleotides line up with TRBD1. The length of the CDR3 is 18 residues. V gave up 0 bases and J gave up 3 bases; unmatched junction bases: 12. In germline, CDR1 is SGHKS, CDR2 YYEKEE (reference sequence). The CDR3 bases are TGTGCCAGCAGCTTGGCCAGGGGGCAGGGTTTTTGGACAGATACGCAGTATTTT. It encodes CASSLARGQGFWTDTQYF.

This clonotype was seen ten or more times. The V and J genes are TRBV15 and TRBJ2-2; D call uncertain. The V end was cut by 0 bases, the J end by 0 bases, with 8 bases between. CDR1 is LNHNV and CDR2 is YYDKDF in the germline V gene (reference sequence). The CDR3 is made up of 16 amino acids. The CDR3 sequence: CATSREYWANTGELFF. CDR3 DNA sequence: TGTGCCACCAGCAGAGAGTACTGGGCGAACACCGGGGAGCTGTTTTTT.

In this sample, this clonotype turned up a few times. The CDR3 DNA is TGTGCCAGCAGCCGGGACAGGGCAATCGAGCAGTACTTC. Protein: CASSRDRAIEQYF. The chain joins TRBV11-2 to TRBJ2-7; 9 bases agree with TRBD1. Germline assignment: CDR1 SGHAT and CDR2 FQNNGV. V dropped 5 bases and J dropped 6; count of bases not matched to a gene: 5. CDR3 length: 13 amino acids.

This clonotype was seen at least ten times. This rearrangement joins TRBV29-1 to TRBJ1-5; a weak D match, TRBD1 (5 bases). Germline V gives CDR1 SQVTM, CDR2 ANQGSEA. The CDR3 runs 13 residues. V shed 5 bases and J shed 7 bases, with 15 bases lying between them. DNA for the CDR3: TGCAGCGTTCAAGGGGCGGCTGGGCAGCCCCAGCATTTT. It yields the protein CSVQGAAGQPQHF. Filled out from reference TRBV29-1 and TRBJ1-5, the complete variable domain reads SAVISQKPSRDICQRGTSLTIQCQVDSQVTMMFWYRQQPGQSLTLIATANQGSEATYESGFVIDKFPISRPNLTFSTLTVSNMSPEDSSIYLCSVQGAAGQPQHFGDGTRLSIL.

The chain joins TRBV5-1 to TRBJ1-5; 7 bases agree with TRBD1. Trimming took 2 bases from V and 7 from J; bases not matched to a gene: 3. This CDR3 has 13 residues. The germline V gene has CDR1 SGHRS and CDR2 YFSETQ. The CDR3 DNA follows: TGCGCCAGCAGCTTAGAGGGGGCCCAGCCCCAGCATTTT. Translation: CASSLEGAQPQHF.

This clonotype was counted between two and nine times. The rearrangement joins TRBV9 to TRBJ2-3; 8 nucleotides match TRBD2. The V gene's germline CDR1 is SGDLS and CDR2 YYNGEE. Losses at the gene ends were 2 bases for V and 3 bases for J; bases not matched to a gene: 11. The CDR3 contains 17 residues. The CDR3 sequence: CASSVSPGLEFTDTQYF. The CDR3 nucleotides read TGTGCCAGCAGCGTTTCTCCGGGACTAGAATTTACAGATACGCAGTATTTT.

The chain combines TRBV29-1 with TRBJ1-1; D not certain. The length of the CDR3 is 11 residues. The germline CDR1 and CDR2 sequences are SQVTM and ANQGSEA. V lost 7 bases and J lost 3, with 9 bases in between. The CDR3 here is CSGRDYTEAFF. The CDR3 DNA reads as TGCAGCGGCCGGGATTACACTGAAGCTTTCTTT.

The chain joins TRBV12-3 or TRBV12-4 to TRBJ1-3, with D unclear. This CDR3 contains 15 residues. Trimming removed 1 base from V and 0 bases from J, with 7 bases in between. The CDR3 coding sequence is TGTGCCAGCAGTTTAGGCAGGATCTCTGGAAACACCATATATTTT. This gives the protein CASSLGRISGNTIYF.

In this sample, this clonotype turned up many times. CDR3 in DNA: TGTGCCAGCAGTTTATCACCCGCCGGGGAGCTGTTTTTT. Its protein product is CASSLSPAGELFF. The chain joins TRBV27 to TRBJ2-2, with D unclear. This CDR3 has 13 amino acids. The germline V gene encodes CDR1 MNHEY and CDR2 SMNVEV (reference sequence). The germline V and J ends were trimmed by 0 bases and 6 bases, with 5 bases remaining between them.

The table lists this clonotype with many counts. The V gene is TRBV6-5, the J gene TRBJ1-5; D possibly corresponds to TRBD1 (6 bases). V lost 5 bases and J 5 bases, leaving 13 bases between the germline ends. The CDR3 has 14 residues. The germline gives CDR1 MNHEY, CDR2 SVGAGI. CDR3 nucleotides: TGTGCCAGCAGTCCGGGACAATCCTATCAGCCCCAGCATTTT. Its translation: CASSPGQSYQPQHF.

The CDR3 region is CASSARQGARPGYTF. CDR3 DNA: TGTGCCAGCAGCGCCCGACAGGGGGCGCGCCCTGGCTACACCTTC. The genes are TRBV3-1 and TRBJ1-2; 10 nucleotides agree with TRBD1. Germline V gene data show CDR1 as LGHDT and CDR2 as YNNKEL (reference sequence). The CDR3 has 15 amino acids. Trimming took 5 bases from V and 7 from J; bases not matched to a gene: 10.